This T cell receptor (beta chain) stems from a study of cytomegalovirus exposure and HLA in healthy donors. 60 Vbeta and 13 Jbeta primers were used in PCR. TCRdb's copy holds only in-frame clones and misses some; the assay was immunoSEQ multiplex PCR. The table has almost 200,000 clones, roughly three quarters seen once. V lost 1 base to trimming and J lost 6 bases, with 19 bases between them. There are 17 residues in the CDR3. Germline V gene lookup returns CDR1 MGHRA and CDR2 YSYEKL. Overall study findings and caveats: Despite most TCR sequences being rare, some public TCRs occurred in many donors.

This clone was observed a single time. The antigen is undetermined. The clonotype originates from a male donor in good health and CMV-seropositive. Sample: PBMCs. The chain links TRBV4-1 to TRBJ2-1; perhaps TRBD1 as D (7 bases). The CDR3 loop reads CASSQVVAGGIGNEQFF. As DNA, the CDR3 is TGCGCCAGCAGCCAAGTGGTTGCAGGGGGGATCGGCAATGAGCAGTTCTTC.